These 4 T cell receptor beta chains came from one sample sequenced in a study of T-cell reconstitution after alpha-beta-depleted transplantation in children. During its preparation, the TCRbeta library received unique molecular identifiers. TCRdb re-called the PCR reads with MiXCR, one entry per CDR3 protein. Among around 490,000 distinct CDR3 sequences listed, roughly 10% were seen once. Sequenced material: PBMCs, mostly from graft donor cells, taken 180 days after TCRalphabeta/CD19-depleted stem cell transplant. The receptor set was obtained from a female patient under 10 years old who had a stem cell transplant for aplastic anemia, so the T cells may come from the graft donor.

This clonotype occurred many times. The chain recombines TRBV10-3 with TRBJ2-3, with TRBD2 identical over 8 bases. V was clipped by 11 bases and J by 4 bases; unmatched bases: 8. CDR1 ENHRY and CDR2 SYGVKD come from the germline V gene. The CDR3 loop spans 13 amino acids. The CDR3 loop is CASSGSTADTQYF. CDR3 in DNA: TGTGCCTCAAGCGGGAGTACCGCAGATACGCAGTATTTT.

The J gene is TRBJ2-5, the V gene TRBV7-9, with 10 bases aligning to TRBD1. V dropped 5 bases and J dropped 4; count of bases not matched to a gene: 7. Per the germline V gene, CDR1 is SEHNR and CDR2 is FQNEAQ (reference sequence). This CDR3 is 15 amino acids long. CDR3 in amino acids: CASSHPWTGGETQYF. The CDR3 DNA reads TGTGCCAGCAGCCACCCCTGGACAGGGGGAGAGACCCAGTACTTC.

This sequence joins TRBV28 and TRBJ2-7, with TRBD1 matching over 7 bases. CDR3 length equals 13 residues. After removal of 7 bases from V and 3 bases from J, the junction contained 6 bases not matched to a gene. CDR1 is MDHEN, CDR2 SYDVKM, per germline. The CDR3 coding sequence is TGTGCCAGCACCTCGACAGGGCGCTACGAGCAGTACTTC. As protein: CASTSTGRYEQYF. The full variable domain, in which reference TRBV28 and TRBJ2-7 provide the parts outside the CDR3, is DVKVTQSSRYLVKRTGEKVFLECVQDMDHENMFWYRQDPGLGLRLIYFSYDVKMKEKGDIPEGYSVSREKKERFSLILESASTNQTSMYLCASTSTGRYEQYFGPGTRLTVT.

This clonotype was counted ten times or more. V and J are TRBV9 and TRBJ1-1, with D unresolved. CDR1 and CDR2 (germline): SGDLS, YYNGEE. V lost 1 base to trimming and J lost 1 base, with 14 bases between them. The CDR3 is 16 residues long. This CDR3 is CASSVTERDKNTEAFF. The CDR3 nucleotides read TGTGCCAGCAGCGTAACCGAGAGAGACAAGAACACTGAAGCTTTCTTT.